This T cell receptor beta chain was recovered during a study of CD8+ T cells in alopecia areata. Study-wide background: In an open-label trial, patients got 5 to 10 mg tofacitinib twice daily. Study outcomes and limitations: Persistence during tofacitinib was seen for many expanded lesional clones in scalp and blood.

Extracted RNA was reverse transcribed into cDNA, the sequencing template. Some clones are missing from TCRdb's copy, which holds only in-frame ones; the method was immunoSEQ multiplex PCR. The table shows more than 200,000 clones, with 64% occurring only once. This CDR3 spans 15 amino acids. Germline values: CDR1 SGHVS, CDR2 FNYEAQ. V gave up 5 bases and J gave up 2 bases, with 15 bases separating them. Comment on this clone: Its antigen is unknown.

Treatment reported: oral pan-JAK inhibitor, 5-10 mg twice daily. Samples from alopecia areata patients were lesional scalp punch biopsies and peripheral blood. Material: CD4+ T cells sorted from blood, obtained at week 4, from a patient treated with tofacitinib. The chain joins TRBV7-6 to TRBJ2-5, with a weak D call TRBD2 (6 bases). This receptor was taken from a human donor with alopecia areata. The CDR3 reads CASSQGGVRQETQYF. As DNA, the CDR3 is TGTGCCAGCAGCCAAGGAGGGGTTCGGCAAGAGACCCAGTACTTC. The full variable domain, its missing parts supplied by reference TRBV7-6 and TRBJ2-5, is GAGVSQSPRYKVTKRGQDVALRCDPISGHVSLYWYRQALGQGPEFLTYFNYEAQQDKSGLPNDRFSAERPEGSISTLTIQRTEQRDSAMYRCASSQGGVRQETQYFGPGTRLLVL.